This entry is about one T cell receptor (beta chain). This entry is derived from a study of technical replicates of blood from several donors. The table came from immunoSEQ multiplex PCR; TCRdb's copy has only in-frame clones and leaves some out. Among about 84,000 clones, 95% to 98% were seen once, and the ten largest hold more than 0.15%. Trimming removed 4 bases at V and 7 bases at J, with 24 bases between. The CDR3 consists of 17 residues. Germline-derived CDR1 and CDR2 are SGHNT and YYREEE (reference sequence). The chain uses TRBV5-4 and TRBJ2-1, with a tentative D call TRBD1 (6 bases). The sample was T cells isolated from PBMCs. This receptor was identified in a human donor in good health. The CDR3 nucleotides read TGTGCCAGCAGCCCAAAAATTCAGACAGGCAGGTTGAATGAGCAGTTCTTC. Translated, it gives CASSPKIQTGRLNEQFF.